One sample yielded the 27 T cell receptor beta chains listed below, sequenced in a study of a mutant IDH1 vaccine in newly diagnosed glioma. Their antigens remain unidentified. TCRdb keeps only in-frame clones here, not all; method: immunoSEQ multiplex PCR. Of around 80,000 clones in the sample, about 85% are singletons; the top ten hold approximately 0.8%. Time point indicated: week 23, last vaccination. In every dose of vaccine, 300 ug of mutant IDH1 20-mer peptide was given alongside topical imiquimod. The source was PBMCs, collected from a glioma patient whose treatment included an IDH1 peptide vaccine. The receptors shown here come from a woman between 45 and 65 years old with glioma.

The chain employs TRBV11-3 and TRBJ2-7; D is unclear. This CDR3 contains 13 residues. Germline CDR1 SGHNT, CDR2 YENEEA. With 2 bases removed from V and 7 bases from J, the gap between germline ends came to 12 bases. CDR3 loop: CASSLTPLREQYF. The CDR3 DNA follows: TGTGCCAGCAGCTTAACACCCTTGAGGGAGCAGTACTTC.

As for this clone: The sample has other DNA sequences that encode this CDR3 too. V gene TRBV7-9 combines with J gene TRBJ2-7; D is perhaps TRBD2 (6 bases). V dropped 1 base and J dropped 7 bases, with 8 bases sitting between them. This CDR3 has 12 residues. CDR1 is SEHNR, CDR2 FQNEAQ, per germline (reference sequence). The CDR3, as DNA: TGTGCCAGCAGCTTAGGTGGGGGGGAGCAGTACTTC. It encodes CASSLGGGEQYF.

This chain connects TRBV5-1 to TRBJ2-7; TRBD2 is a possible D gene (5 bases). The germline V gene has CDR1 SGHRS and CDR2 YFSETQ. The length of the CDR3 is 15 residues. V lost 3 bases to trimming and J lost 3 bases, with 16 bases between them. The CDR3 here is CASSWVSSAGYEQYF. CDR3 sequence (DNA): TGCGCCAGCAGCTGGGTTTCCAGCGCGGGCTACGAGCAGTACTTC.

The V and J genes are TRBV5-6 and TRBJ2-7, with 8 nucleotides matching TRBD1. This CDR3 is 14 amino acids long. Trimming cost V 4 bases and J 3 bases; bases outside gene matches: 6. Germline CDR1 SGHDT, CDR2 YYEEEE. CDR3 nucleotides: TGTGCCAGCAGCCCCGGACAGGGACTCTACGAGCAGTACTTC. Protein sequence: CASSPGQGLYEQYF.

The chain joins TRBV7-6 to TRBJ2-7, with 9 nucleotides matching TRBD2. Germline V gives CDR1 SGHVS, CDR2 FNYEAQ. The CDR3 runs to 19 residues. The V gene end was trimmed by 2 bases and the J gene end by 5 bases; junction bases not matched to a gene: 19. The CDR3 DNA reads TGTGCCAGCAGCTTAAGGAGAGCGACTAGCGGAAGAGTGGCCCACGAGCAGTACTTC. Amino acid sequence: CASSLRRATSGRVAHEQYF.

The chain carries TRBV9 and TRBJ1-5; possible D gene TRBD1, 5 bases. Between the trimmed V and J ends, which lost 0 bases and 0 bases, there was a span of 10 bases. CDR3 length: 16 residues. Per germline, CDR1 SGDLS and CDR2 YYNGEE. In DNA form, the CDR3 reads TGTGCCAGCAGCGTAGAAAGGGGTTATAGCAATCAGCCCCAGCATTTT. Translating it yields CASSVERGYSNQPQHF.

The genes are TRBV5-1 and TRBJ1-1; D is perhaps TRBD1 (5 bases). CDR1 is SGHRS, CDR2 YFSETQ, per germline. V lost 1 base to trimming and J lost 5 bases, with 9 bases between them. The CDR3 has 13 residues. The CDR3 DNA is TGCGCCAGCAGCTTGTGGGGGGAAACTGAAGCTTTCTTT. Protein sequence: CASSLWGETEAFF.

The CDR3 reads CASGGQGKNNEQFF. As DNA, the CDR3 is TGTGCCAGCGGAGGGCAGGGTAAGAACAATGAGCAGTTCTTC. This chain joins TRBV6-1 and TRBJ2-1, with TRBD2 as a possible D gene (6 bases). This CDR3 is 14 amino acids long. The germline V gene encodes CDR1 MNHNS and CDR2 SASEGT. V lost 8 bases, J lost 5 bases, and 16 bases lay in between.

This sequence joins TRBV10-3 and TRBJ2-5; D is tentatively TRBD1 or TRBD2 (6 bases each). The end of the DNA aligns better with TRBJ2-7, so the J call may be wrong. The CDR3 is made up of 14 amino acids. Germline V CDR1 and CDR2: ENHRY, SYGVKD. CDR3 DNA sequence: TGTGCCATCAGCGCCGGGGGCAGGGTCTACGAGCAGTACTTC. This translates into CAISAGGRVYEQYF.

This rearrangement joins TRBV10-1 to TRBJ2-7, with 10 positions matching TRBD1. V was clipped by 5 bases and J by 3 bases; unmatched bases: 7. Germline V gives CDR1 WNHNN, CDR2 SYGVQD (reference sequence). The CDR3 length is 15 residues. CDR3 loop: CASSQTGTGVYEQYF. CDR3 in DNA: TGCGCCAGCAGTCAGACCGGGACAGGGGTCTACGAGCAGTACTTC.

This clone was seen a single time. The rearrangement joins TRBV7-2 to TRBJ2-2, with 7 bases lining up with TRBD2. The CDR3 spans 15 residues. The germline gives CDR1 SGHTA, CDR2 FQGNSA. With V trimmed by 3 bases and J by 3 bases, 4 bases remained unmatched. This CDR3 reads CASSFWAGDTGELFF. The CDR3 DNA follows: TGTGCCAGCAGCTTTTGGGCGGGAGACACCGGGGAGCTGTTTTTT.

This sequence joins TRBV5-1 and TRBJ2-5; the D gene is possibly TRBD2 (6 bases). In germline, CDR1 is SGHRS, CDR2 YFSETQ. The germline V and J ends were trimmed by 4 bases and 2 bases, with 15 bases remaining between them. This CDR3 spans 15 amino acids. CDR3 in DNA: TGCGCCAGCAGCCCGGGGGACGCACCTCAAGAGACCCAGTACTTC. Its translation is CASSPGDAPQETQYF. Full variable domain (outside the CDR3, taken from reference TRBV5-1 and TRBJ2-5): KAGVTQTPRYLIKTRGQQVTLSCSPISGHRSVSWYQQTPGQGLQFLFEYFSETQRNKGNFPGRFSGRQFSNSRSEMNVSTLELGDSALYLCASSPGDAPQETQYFGPGTRLLVL.

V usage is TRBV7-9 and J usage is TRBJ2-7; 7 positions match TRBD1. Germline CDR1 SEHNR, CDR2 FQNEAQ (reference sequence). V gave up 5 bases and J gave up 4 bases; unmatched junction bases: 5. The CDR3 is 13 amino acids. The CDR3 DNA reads TGTGCCAGCAGCCCGGGACAGCGGTACGAGCAGTACTTC. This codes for CASSPGQRYEQYF.

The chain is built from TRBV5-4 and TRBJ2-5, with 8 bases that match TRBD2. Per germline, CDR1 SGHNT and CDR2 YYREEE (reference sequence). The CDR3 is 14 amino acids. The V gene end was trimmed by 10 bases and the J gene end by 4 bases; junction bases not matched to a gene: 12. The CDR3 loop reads CAAHGGDRLETQYF. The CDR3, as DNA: TGTGCCGCCCACGGGGGGGACCGGCTAGAGACCCAGTACTTC.

The CDR3 region has the DNA TGTGCCAGCAGCTTGGACGGGACCTCCTACAATGAGCAGTTCTTC. Its translation: CASSLDGTSYNEQFF. This chain connects TRBV5-4 to TRBJ2-1; the D call may be TRBD1 or TRBD2 (5 bases each). CDR1 is SGHNT and CDR2 is YYREEE in the germline V gene (reference sequence). V lost 0 bases, J lost 0 bases, and 7 bases lay in between. The CDR3 extends over 15 amino acids.

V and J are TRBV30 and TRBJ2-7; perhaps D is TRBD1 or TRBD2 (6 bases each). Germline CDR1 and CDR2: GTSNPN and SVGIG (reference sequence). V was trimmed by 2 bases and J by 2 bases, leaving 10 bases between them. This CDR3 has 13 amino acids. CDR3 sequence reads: CAWSRGAAYEQYF. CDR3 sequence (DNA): TGTGCCTGGAGTAGGGGGGCGGCCTACGAGCAGTACTTC.

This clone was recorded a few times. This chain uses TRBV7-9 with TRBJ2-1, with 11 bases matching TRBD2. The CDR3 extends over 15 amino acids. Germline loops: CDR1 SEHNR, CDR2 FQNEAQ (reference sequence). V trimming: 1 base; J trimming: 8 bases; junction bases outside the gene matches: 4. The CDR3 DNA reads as TGTGCCAGCAGCTTAGTAGCGGGAGGGCTACATGAGCAGTTCTTC. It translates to CASSLVAGGLHEQFF.

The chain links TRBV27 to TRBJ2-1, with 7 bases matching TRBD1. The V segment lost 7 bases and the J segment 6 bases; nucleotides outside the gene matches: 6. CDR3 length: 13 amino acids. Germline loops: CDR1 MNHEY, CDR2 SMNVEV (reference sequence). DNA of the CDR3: TGTGCCAGCATTTCGACAGGGCCCAATGAGCAGTTCTTC. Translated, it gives CASISTGPNEQFF.

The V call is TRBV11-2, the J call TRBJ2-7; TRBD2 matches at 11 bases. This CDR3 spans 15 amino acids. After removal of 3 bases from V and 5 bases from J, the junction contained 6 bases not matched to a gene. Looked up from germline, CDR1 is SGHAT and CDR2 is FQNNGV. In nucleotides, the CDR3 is TGTGCCAGCAGCTTTACTAGCGGGAGTATTGACGAGCAGTACTTC. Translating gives CASSFTSGSIDEQYF.

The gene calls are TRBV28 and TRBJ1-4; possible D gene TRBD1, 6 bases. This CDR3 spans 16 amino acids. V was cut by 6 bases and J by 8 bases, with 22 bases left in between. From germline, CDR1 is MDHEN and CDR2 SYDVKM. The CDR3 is CASSSRGGAGEEKLFF. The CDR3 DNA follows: TGTGCCAGCAGCTCCCGGGGGGGAGCAGGGGAAGAAAAACTGTTTTTT. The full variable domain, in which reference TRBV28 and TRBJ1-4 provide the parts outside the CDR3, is DVKVTQSSRYLVKRTGEKVFLECVQDMDHENMFWYRQDPGLGLRLIYFSYDVKMKEKGDIPEGYSVSREKKERFSLILESASTNQTSMYLCASSSRGGAGEEKLFFGSGTQLSVL.

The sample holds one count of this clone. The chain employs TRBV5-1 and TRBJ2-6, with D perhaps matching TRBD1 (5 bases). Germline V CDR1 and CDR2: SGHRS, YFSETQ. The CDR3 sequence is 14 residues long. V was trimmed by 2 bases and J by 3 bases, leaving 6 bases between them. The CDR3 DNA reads TGCGCCAGCAGCTTAGGGGTTGGGGCCAACGTCCTGACTTTC. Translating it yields CASSLGVGANVLTF.

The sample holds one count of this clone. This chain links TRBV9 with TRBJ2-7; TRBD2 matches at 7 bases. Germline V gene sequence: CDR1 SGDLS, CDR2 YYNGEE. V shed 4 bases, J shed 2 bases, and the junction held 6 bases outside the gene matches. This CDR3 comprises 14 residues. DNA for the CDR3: TGTGCCAGCAGCCTCAGCGGGACGACCTACGAGCAGTACTTC. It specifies CASSLSGTTYEQYF.

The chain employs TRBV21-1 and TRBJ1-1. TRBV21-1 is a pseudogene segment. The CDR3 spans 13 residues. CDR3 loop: CASSKEGNTEAFF. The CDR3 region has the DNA TGTGCCAGCAGCAAAGAGGGGAACACTGAAGCTTTCTTT.

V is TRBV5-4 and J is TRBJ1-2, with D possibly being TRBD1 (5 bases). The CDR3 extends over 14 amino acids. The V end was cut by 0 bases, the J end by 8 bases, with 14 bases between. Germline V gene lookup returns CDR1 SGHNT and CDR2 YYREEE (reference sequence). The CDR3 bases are TGTGCCAGCAGCTTGGGGCAGGGAACACGAGGCTACACCTTC. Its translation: CASSLGQGTRGYTF.

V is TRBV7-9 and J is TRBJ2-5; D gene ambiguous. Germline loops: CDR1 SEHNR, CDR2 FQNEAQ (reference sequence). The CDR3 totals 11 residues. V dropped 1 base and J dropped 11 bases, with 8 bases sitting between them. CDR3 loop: CASSLGPRQYF. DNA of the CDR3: TGTGCCAGCAGCTTAGGGCCCCGGCAGTACTTC. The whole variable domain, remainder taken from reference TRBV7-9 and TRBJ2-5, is DTGVSQNPRHKITKRGQNVTFRCDPISEHNRLYWYRQTLGQGPEFLTYFQNEAQLEKSRLLSDRFSAERPKGSFSTLEIQRTEQGDSAMYLCASSLGPRQYFGPGTRLLVL.

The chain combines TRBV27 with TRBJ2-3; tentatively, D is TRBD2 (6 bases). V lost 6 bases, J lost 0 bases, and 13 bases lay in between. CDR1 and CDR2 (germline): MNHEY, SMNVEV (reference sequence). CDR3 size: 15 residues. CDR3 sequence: CASRHSGRSTDTQYF. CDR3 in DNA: TGTGCCAGCAGGCATAGCGGACGCAGCACAGATACGCAGTATTTT.

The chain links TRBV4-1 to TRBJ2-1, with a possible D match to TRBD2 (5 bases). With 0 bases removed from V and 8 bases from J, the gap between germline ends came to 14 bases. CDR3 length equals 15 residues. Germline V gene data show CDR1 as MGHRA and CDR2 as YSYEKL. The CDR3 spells CASSQESGMGHEQFF. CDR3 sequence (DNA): TGCGCCAGCAGCCAAGAGTCGGGGATGGGCCATGAGCAGTTCTTC.